This is a list of T cell receptor beta chains from one sample in a study of blood T cell repertoires in COVID-19. Data came from immunoSEQ multiplex PCR; TCRdb stores just in-frame clones and leaves some out. Of 300,000 to 400,000 clones in the sample, 85% to 90% are singletons; the top ten hold around 7.9%. The specimen was peripheral blood. The receptors were sampled from a woman in her 70s with COVID-19, enrolled during active disease. The CDR3 runs from the conserved cysteine through the conserved F or W. A D gene is named only where the DNA matches it firmly. A row's size may be missing; if present it is once, few, many or a size class.

>TRBD2|TRBV9|TRBJ2-7|-
CASSASGGPSYEQYF
TGTGCCAGCAGCGCCAGCGGGGGCCCCTCCTACGAGCAGTACTTC
>TRBD1|TRBV5-4|TRBJ1-1|once
CASSSAGGTEAFF
TGTGCCAGCAGTTCCGCAGGGGGCACTGAAGCTTTCTTT
>-|TRBV6-2/TRBV6-3|TRBJ1-2|-
CASSVRAGEGYTF
TGTGCCAGCAGTGTCCGCGCGGGCGAGGGCTACACCTTC
>-|TRBV5-1|TRBJ1-2|-
CASSPRVGYTF
TGCGCCAGCAGCCCGAGGGTCGGCTACACCTTC
>-|TRBV5-4|TRBJ2-7|-
CASSLGGQGSYEQYF
TGTGCCAGCAGCTTGGGGGGCCAGGGATCCTACGAGCAGTACTTC
>-|TRBV18|TRBJ2-2|few
CASLRGTAVNTGELFF
TGTGCCAGCTTACGGGGGACAGCTGTGAACACCGGGGAGCTGTTTTTT
>TRBD1|TRBV7-2|TRBJ2-1|-
CASSFGQGPYNEQFF
TGTGCCAGCAGCTTCGGACAGGGTCCCTACAATGAGCAGTTCTTC
>TRBD1|TRBV6-5|TRBJ1-2|-
CASSPTGGPYGYTF
TGTGCCAGCAGCCCCACAGGGGGACCCTATGGCTACACCTTC
>TRBD1|TRBV18|TRBJ2-7|-
CASSPIGTGTYEQYF
TGTGCCAGCTCACCCATCGGGACAGGGACTTACGAGCAGTACTTC
>-|TRBV5-6|TRBJ2-7|-
CASHDRGEQYF
TGTGCCAGCCATGACCGGGGGGAGCAGTACTTC
>-|TRBV28|TRBJ1-4|-
CASSSPSLQGPTNEKLFF
TGTGCCAGCAGTTCACCCTCTTTACAGGGACCAACTAATGAAAAACTGTTTTTT
>-|TRBV10-3|TRBJ1-2|-
CALGGGVRGYTF
TGTGCCCTCGGCGGGGGGGTGAGGGGCTACACCTTC
>-|TRBV4-3|TRBJ1-3|-
CASSQDGRGSGNTIYF
TGCGCCAGCAGCCAAGATGGGAGGGGTTCTGGAAACACCATATATTTT
>TRBD2|TRBV5-4|TRBJ2-3|-
CASSPPGLAGKDTQYF
TGTGCCAGCAGCCCCCCGGGACTAGCGGGGAAAGATACGCAGTATTTT
>-|TRBV4-3|TRBJ1-6|-
CASSQEFAEGNSPLHF
TGCGCCAGCAGCCAAGAGTTCGCGGAGGGTAATTCACCCCTCCACTTT
>-|TRBV28|TRBJ1-5|few
CASSLGQPGNQPQHF
TGTGCCAGCAGTTTAGGGCAGCCAGGCAATCAGCCCCAGCATTTT
>TRBD2|TRBV30|TRBJ2-1|-
CAWSGDRGGVYNEQFF
TGTGCCTGGAGTGGGGACCGGGGGGGCGTGTACAATGAGCAGTTCTTC